This passage covers 5 T cell receptor beta chains from one sample sequenced in a study of identical twins. Each CDR3 protein is one row after TCRdb ran MiXCR on the 5' RACE reads. The sample records 1,800,000 or so distinct CDR3 sequences, more than 30% being singletons. The sample consisted of cord blood. These receptor sequences come from a newborn girl in good health.

The rearrangement links TRBV30 to TRBJ1-2; D gene unclear. Germline V gives CDR1 GTSNPN, CDR2 SVGIG (reference sequence). CDR3 length: 8 amino acids. V lost 6 bases to trimming and J lost 6 bases, with 2 bases between them. CDR3 protein: CACHGYTF. CDR3 coding DNA: TGTGCCTGTCATGGCTACACCTTC.

This chain uses TRBV20-1 with TRBJ1-2; 8 nucleotides line up with TRBD1. This CDR3 has 12 amino acids. V shed 2 bases, J shed 7 bases, and the junction held 3 bases outside the gene matches. The germline V gene has CDR1 DFQATT and CDR2 SNEGSKA (reference sequence). CDR3 loop: CSARSGQGGYTF. The CDR3 nucleotides read TGCAGTGCTAGATCAGGACAGGGTGGCTACACCTTC.

CDR3 residues: CATGWISTGELFF. The CDR3 coding sequence is TGTGCCACCGGGTGGATTAGCACCGGGGAGCTGTTTTTT. The V and J genes are TRBV24-1 and TRBJ2-2; D uncertain. This CDR3 has 13 amino acids. Germline V gives CDR1 KGHDR, CDR2 SFDVKD. The V and J ends lost 9 bases and 4 bases respectively, with 11 bases between them.

For the CDR3, the DNA is TGTGCCAGCAGATATGGGGCAGGGGCAATGGAGACCCAGTACTTC. This gives the protein CASRYGAGAMETQYF. The rearrangement uses TRBV7-9 and TRBJ2-7; weak D call: TRBD1 (6 bases). The J call may be faulty, since TRBJ2-5 better matches the DNA end. Germline values: CDR1 SEHNR, CDR2 FQNEAQ (reference sequence). The CDR3 length is 15 residues.

This clonotype was counted a few times. The chain carries TRBV2 and TRBJ2-7, with TRBD1 as a possible D gene (5 bases). V was cut by 6 bases and J by 3 bases, with 9 bases left in between. CDR1 SNHLY and CDR2 FYNNEI come from the germline V gene. The CDR3 contains 12 residues. CDR3 nucleotides: TGTGCCAGCAGACAGGCCTACTACGAGCAGTACTTC. Its protein product is CASRQAYYEQYF.